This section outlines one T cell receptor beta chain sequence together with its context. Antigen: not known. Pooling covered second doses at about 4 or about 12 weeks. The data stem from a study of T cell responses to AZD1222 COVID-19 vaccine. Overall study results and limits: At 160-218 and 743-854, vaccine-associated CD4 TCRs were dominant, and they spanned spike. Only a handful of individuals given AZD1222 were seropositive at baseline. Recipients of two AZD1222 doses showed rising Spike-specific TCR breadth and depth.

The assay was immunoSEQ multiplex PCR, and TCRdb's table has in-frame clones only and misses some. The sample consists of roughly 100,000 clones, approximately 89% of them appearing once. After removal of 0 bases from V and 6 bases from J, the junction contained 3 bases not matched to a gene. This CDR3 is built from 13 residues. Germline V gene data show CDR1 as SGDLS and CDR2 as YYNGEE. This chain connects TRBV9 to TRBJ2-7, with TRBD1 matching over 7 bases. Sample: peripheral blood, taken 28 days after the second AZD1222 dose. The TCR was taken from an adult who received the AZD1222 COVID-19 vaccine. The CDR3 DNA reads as TGTGCCAGCAGCGTAGCTACAGGGGTCGAGCAGTACTTC. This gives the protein CASSVATGVEQYF. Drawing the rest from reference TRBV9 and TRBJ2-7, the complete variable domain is DSGVTQTPKHLITATGQRVTLRCSPRSGDLSVYWYQQSLDQGLQFLIQYYNGEERAKGNILERFSAQQFPDLHSELNLSSLELGDSALYFCASSVATGVEQYFGPGTRLTVT.